A single TCR beta chain is shown here with its context. Its antigen has not been determined. Sequence at one end of the junction differs from germline and may be a read error. These data belong to a study of cytomegalovirus exposure and HLA in healthy donors listed by TCRdb under 2017. The study in broad terms: According to an earlier analysis of a few hundred of the donors, about 179 million T cells yielded approximately 120 million unique TCR beta sequences and more than 250 Gb of sequence data. A later analysis re-analyzed previously published TCR beta repertoires from 600 to 850 donors and added high-resolution HLA genotyping to study TCR occurrence patterns. On average, 235,054 unique TCR beta nucleotide sequences were sequenced per donor among 350 to 400 genotyped donors of the cohort, with roughly 18% of those sequences being non-productive. Donor age, sex, ethnicity and CMV serostatus were compiled together with the repertoire data. HLA typing covered class I and class II loci at four-digit resolution. The study aimed to test whether signatures of past pathogen exposure could be identified by cataloging public T cell receptors. Roughly 5 DR-DQ haplotypes were handled as single units for association and clustering, since linkage in the cohort was strong. Typing coverage varied by locus: about 620-640 donors for A, B, C, DRB1 and DQB1; roughly 520 for DQA1; approximately 610 for DPA1; roughly 470 for DPB1. High-throughput TCR immunosequencing, statistical association of individual TCRs with disease status, and machine learning were combined to predict cytomegalovirus infection status. All discovery cohort repertoires had been generated using a single sequencing platform. A later genetic analysis took genome-wide SNP genotypes for about 55% of the roughly 670 donors and used that subset as a discovery cohort. The study used immunosequencing to profile the T cell repertoires of under 700 subjects and linked those repertoires to cytomegalovirus serostatus. To decide whether each TCR beta V gene segment behaved as functional or pseudogenic, an earlier analysis of some 540 of the donors relied on high-throughput TCR beta sequencing. The later analysis used no new phenotypic data to find candidate immune exposures, relying instead on TCR beta sequences and their occurrence across donors. Besides the first cohort of approximately 670 subjects, a separate validation cohort made up of 120 different subjects was used. Roughly 300 gigabases of sequencing data and around 90 million unique TCR sequences made up an early release that covered 500 to 650 HLA-typed donors. The genetic ancestry cluster associated with self-reported Caucasian donors included about four fifths of the approximately 430 genotyped donors.

Overall study outcomes, separate from this receptor: When HLA alleles, especially DR and DQ, strongly co-occurred, TCR associations were difficult to assign to individual alleles. The earlier analysis of about 600 of the donors excluded roughly 17 rarely observed V segments, including chromosome 9 orphons, because counts were too low. A further reported finding was that TCR beta sequences accurately predicted the HLA-A and HLA-B alleles for most subjects in the first cohort. Linkage disequilibrium might explain the correlated functional status among segregating V segments, but an unknown experimental factor could not be excluded. In a later genetic analysis, a missense DCLRE1C variant was associated with V-gene and J-gene trimming of TCR beta chains, and the association was replicated in an independent cohort. This cohort had only TCR beta chains sequenced, and the lack of alpha or paired-chain data limited which features could be detected. The authors suggested that the approach could potentially be extended to other disease states and immunological phenotypes. Across donors, most TCR sequences were observed very rarely, whereas some public TCRs were present in many individuals. The study gave a list of some 150 TCR beta chains associated with cytomegalovirus. A later analysis found that TCR association rates varied across HLA loci, with DRB1 alleles showing the most associated TCRs and HLA-C alleles the fewest. The 87-base-pair reads could not distinguish some IMGT-functional V segments, including TRBV6-2 and TRBV6-3, so those segments were excluded. The presence/absence analyses assumed that sequencing depth was roughly uniform across donors, and that assumption may not be true. A cluster of highly shared sequence variants was judged likely to be a technical artifact of the sequencing pipeline. In a later analysis, about 17,000 TCR beta sequences were associated with specific HLA alleles at a false discovery rate of 0.05. In a later analysis, several top co-occurrence clusters were reported to appear linked to parvovirus B19, influenza, CMV and Epstein-Barr virus. According to a later genetic analysis, donors in an Asian-associated ancestry cluster had fewer N-insertions in productive TCRs than the approximately 630-donor mean. In a later analysis, most CMV-associated TCR beta chains were found to appear HLA-restricted, with HLA associations seemingly driven largely by CMV exposure. Cytomegalovirus status was reported to be diagnosed by the classifier with high specificity and sensitivity in both the original and validation cohorts. Broadly in line with IMGT annotations, most TCR beta V segments showed up in productive rearrangements about 87% or about 30% of the time in an earlier analysis of several hundred of the donors. Immune exposure information for the cohort was limited to CMV serostatus. In a later analysis, HLA-associated TCR beta chains were found to be more clonally expanded and to have lower generation probabilities than equally common non-associated chains. A few of the identified cytomegalovirus-associated TCR beta chains were confirmed in vitro to be specific for cytomegalovirus antigens. Because HLA typing was missing for some donors at each locus, association tests included only the typed subset.

The library was generated by the immunoSEQ multiplex PCR assay. The multiplex PCR relied on a mix of 60 forward primers for TCR Vbeta segments and 13 reverse primers for TCR Jbeta segments. A multiplex PCR assay on genomic DNA amplified the CDR3 region of rearranged TCR beta genes. The Illumina HiSeq System was used to sequence the amplified TCR beta libraries as 87-base-pair reads. The authors' analysis ran thus. A later analysis tallied 75 million to 85 million unique TCR beta chains across the 640 or so repertoires, and some 10 million of those chains were shared by two or more donors. Raw reads were error-corrected and collapsed into unique sequences with a nearest-neighbor algorithm that merged closely related sequences to remove PCR and sequencing errors. To assign V, D and J gene segments, CDR3 sequences were aligned to IMGT reference sequences. For a sequence to be retained, at least a six-nucleotide match to both a V gene segment and a J gene segment was required. A rearrangement counted as productive if the CDR3 had no stop codons and remained in frame with V and J, and every other rearrangement counted as non-productive. CDR3 was defined according to IMGT convention as the region running from the second conserved V-encoded cysteine to the conserved J-encoded phenylalanine. Sequences without an unambiguous match to a single V gene segment were excluded from the earlier analysis of about 640 of the donors. In an earlier analysis of approximately 500 of the donors, a V segment was called functional when productive rearrangements were above 56.7%, and segregating when the standard deviation between donors exceeded 5%. A statistical classification framework was built for diagnosing cytomegalovirus status from the catalog of TCR beta chain sequences. A later analysis assigned V and J genes by comparing TCR nucleotide sequences with IMGT/GENE-DB human TR gene sequences. A later analysis assigned CDR3 sequences and most-parsimonious VDJ recombination scenarios with the TCRdist pipeline. In a later analysis, each TCR beta chain was defined by its CDR3 amino acid sequence together with its V-gene family, and reads lacking a unique V-gene family were excluded. In a later analysis, some 600 highly shared, low-generation-probability nucleotide sequences were removed to address suspected cross-contamination and a sequencing artifact. A later analysis calculated a clonal expansion index for each public chain from normalized within-repertoire ranks of inferred template counts. A later analysis computed generation probabilities with a VDJ recombination model fitted to out-of-frame rearrangements, and checked the results against IGoR. A later analysis scored TCR-TCR, TCR-HLA and TCR-CMV co-occurrence with hypergeometric tests, applying a repertoire-size bias correction to TCR pairs. In a later analysis, false discovery rates were estimated by permuting HLA or CMV assignments 20 times. In a later analysis, co-occurring TCRs were grouped using DBSCAN, and TCRdist sequence similarity was added for clustering within HLA-allele-positive subsets. Repertoires with fewer than 30,000 or more than 120,000 public chains were left out of co-occurrence clustering, as were about 5 repertoires with anomalous nucleotide sharing. What TCRdb holds here is the immuneACCESS table cut down to in-frame rearrangements. Part of the clones is not present; checked against another copy, under half of the missing clones reflect an unresolved V gene, and the others are unexplained. Clonal size and the V and J genes are those of that table, whereas D and trimming came from the DNA. The sample yields around 100,000 clones; around 79% were counted once. The top ten clones comprise less than 5% of the sample.

The cohort comprised around 690 healthy bone marrow donors. Cohort members were all nominally healthy when sampled, although unrecorded immune exposures were likely present. The donor was CMV seropositive and was included in the group of about 290 seropositive cohort members. Each donor provided a peripheral blood sample, and peripheral blood mononuclear cells were used for TCR beta sequencing. The Qiagen DNeasy Blood Extraction Kit was used to extract genomic DNA from the blood cell samples. Per the germline V gene (reference sequence), SEHNR is the CDR1 and FQNEAQ is the CDR2. The CDR3 runs 16 amino acids, cysteine and phenylalanine included. Only the CDR3 DNA stays, 48 bases, in frame from base 1.

Input material: PBMCs. The receptor's source is a man in his forties or fifties in good health and CMV-seropositive. This sequence uses TRBV7-9 and TRBJ1-4, with TRBD1 matching 8 junction bases. The DNA sequence is given as TGTTCCAGCAGCCCCAGGGGGCGACGCCCTAATGAAAAACTGTTTTTT. Translation gives CSSSPRGRRPNEKLFF.